These 18 T cell receptor beta chains originate from one sample sequenced in a study of cytomegalovirus exposure and HLA in healthy donors. TCRdb's table, derived via immunoSEQ multiplex PCR, lists solely in-frame clones and lacks some. The sample includes about 62,000 clones, roughly 94% of them seen just once. Sequencing used PBMCs. The source is a woman younger than 30 in good health and CMV-seropositive.

The gene calls are TRBV2 and TRBJ2-7; 13 nucleotides align to TRBD2. Germline CDR1 reads SNHLY; CDR2 reads FYNNEI. V trimming: 3 bases; J trimming: 7 bases; junction bases outside the gene matches: 9. The CDR3 is 16 amino acids. CDR3 sequence (DNA): TGTGCCAGCAGTGACCGGACTAGCGGGAGAGCTGGTGAGCAGTACTTC. This encodes CASSDRTSGRAGEQYF.

V is TRBV28 and J is TRBJ2-7; D uncertain. Per germline, CDR1 MDHEN and CDR2 SYDVKM. V was pared by 4 bases and J by 2 bases, with 9 bases between. This CDR3 contains 13 residues. The CDR3 nucleotides are TGTGCCAGCAGTTCACTGGTGGCCTACGAGCAGTACTTC. Its translation: CASSSLVAYEQYF.

The rearrangement uses TRBV6-1 and TRBJ2-7, with a tentative D call TRBD1 (6 bases). Germline CDR1 MNHNS, CDR2 SASEGT. Trimming removed 4 bases at V and 3 bases at J, with 10 bases between. The CDR3 sequence is 13 residues long. The CDR3 DNA sequence: TGTGCCAGCAGTGCTGCCAGGGGCTACGAGCAGTACTTC. It specifies CASSAARGYEQYF.

V and J are TRBV6-5 and TRBJ1-1; D might be TRBD1 (6 bases). V was trimmed by 2 bases and J by 2 bases, leaving 15 bases between them. Germline CDR1 reads MNHEY; CDR2 reads SVGAGI. This CDR3 has 16 residues. The DNA of the CDR3 is TGTGCCAGCAGTTACGTGAGGGGGACCTCCAACACTGAAGCTTTCTTT. As protein: CASSYVRGTSNTEAFF.

The chain links TRBV7-2 to TRBJ2-7; TRBD1 matches 7 bases. Losses at the gene ends were 6 bases for V and 3 bases for J; bases not matched to a gene: 5. This CDR3 is 13 amino acids long. Germline loops: CDR1 SGHTA, CDR2 FQGNSA. The chain's CDR3 is CASRGRQGYEQYF. DNA of the CDR3: TGTGCCAGCAGGGGGAGACAGGGCTACGAGCAGTACTTC. The complete variable domain, with remaining parts taken from reference TRBV7-2 and TRBJ2-7, reads GAGVSQSPSNKVTEKGKDVELRCDPISGHTALYWYRQSLGQGLEFLIYFQGNSAPDKSGLPSDRFSAERTGGSVSTLTIQRTQQEDSAVYLCASRGRQGYEQYFGPGTRLTVT.

In this sample, this clone turned up once. The chain couples TRBV28 to TRBJ2-7, with 11 nucleotides matching TRBD2. V dropped 8 bases and J dropped 13; count of bases not matched to a gene: 19. Germline V gene data show CDR1 as MDHEN and CDR2 as SYDVKM. The CDR3 spans 15 residues. The CDR3 DNA reads as TGTGCCAGCGCAATCCCCGGGACTAGCGGATTACTTAGCTACTTC. Translation gives CASAIPGTSGLLSYF.

The chain employs TRBV10-2 and TRBJ2-1; 9 bases are a match to TRBD2. J gave up 8 bases and V 6 bases, and 5 bases lay outside the gene matches. Germline lookup yields CDR1 WSHSY and CDR2 SAAADI. This CDR3 contains 13 residues. The CDR3 spells CASRARTSDEQFF. In DNA form, the CDR3 reads TGCGCCAGCAGGGCCCGGACTAGCGATGAGCAGTTCTTC.

V and J are TRBV30 and TRBJ2-6, with 7 nucleotides matching TRBD1. V lost 4 bases to trimming and J lost 0 bases; unmatched junction nucleotides: 3. The CDR3 loop spans 15 amino acids. Germline assignment: CDR1 GTSNPN and CDR2 SVGIG (reference sequence). Here the CDR3 DNA reads TGTGCCTGGAACGGGGACAGCTCTGGGGCCAACGTCCTGACTTTC. This translates into CAWNGDSSGANVLTF. Supplemented by reference TRBV30 and TRBJ2-6, the full variable domain reads SQTIHQWPATLVQPVGSPLSLECTVEGTSNPNLYWYRQAAGRGLQLLFYSVGIGQISSEVPQNLSASRPQDRQFILSSKKLLLSDSGFYLCAWNGDSSGANVLTFGAGSRLTVL.

This clone was detected only once. The chain uses TRBV11-2 and TRBJ1-4; TRBD1 aligns across 9 bases. There are 18 residues in the CDR3. Germline V CDR1 and CDR2: SGHAT, FQNNGV. Germline trimming cut 4 bases from V and 8 bases from J; bases unmatched to any gene: 17. The CDR3 spells CASSSAEQGQGWGEKLFF. CDR3 DNA sequence: TGTGCCAGCAGCTCTGCCGAACAAGGACAGGGGTGGGGAGAAAAACTGTTTTTT.

This chain connects TRBV6-1 to TRBJ1-1, with D perhaps matching TRBD1 (6 bases). The germline V gene encodes CDR1 MNHNS and CDR2 SASEGT. The V end was cut by 3 bases, the J end by 4 bases, with 18 bases between. The CDR3 extends over 16 amino acids. CDR3 sequence (DNA): TGTGCCAGCAGTGAGTTACAGGGCCGGGGACGCACTGAAGCTTTCTTT. Amino acid sequence: CASSELQGRGRTEAFF.

V usage is TRBV7-2 and J usage is TRBJ1-1, with a weak D call TRBD1 (6 bases). Trimming took off 5 bases at V and 3 bases at J, with 16 bases between the two ends. The CDR3 length is 15 residues. CDR1 is SGHTA and CDR2 is FQGNSA in the germline V gene. The CDR3 nucleotides read TGTGCCAGCAGCGCAGGCCCGGGACATTACACTGAAGCTTTCTTT. Its translation: CASSAGPGHYTEAFF.

The rearrangement uses TRBV5-5 and TRBJ1-2; D may be TRBD1 (6 bases). This CDR3 region has 14 residues. V was trimmed by 4 bases and J by 2 bases, leaving 12 bases between them. The V gene's germline CDR1 is SGHKS and CDR2 YYEKEE (reference sequence). For the CDR3, the DNA is TGTGCCAGCAGCCCGGGACACAACAACTATGGCTACACCTTC. It translates to CASSPGHNNYGYTF. The full variable domain, rest sourced from reference TRBV5-5 and TRBJ1-2, is DAGVTQSPTHLIKTRGQQVTLRCSPISGHKSVSWYQQVLGQGPQFIFQYYEKEERGRGNFPDRFSARQFPNYSSELNVNALLLGDSALYLCASSPGHNNYGYTFGSGTRLTVV.

This clone was detected only once. The rearrangement uses TRBV10-2 and TRBJ1-5, with 10 positions matching TRBD1. Germline V CDR1 and CDR2: WSHSY, SAAADI. The CDR3 length is 14 residues. V trimming: 7 bases; J trimming: 5 bases; junction bases outside the gene matches: 5. The CDR3 sequence: CASTGQGGYQPQHF. In DNA form, the CDR3 reads TGCGCCAGCACTGGACAGGGGGGTTATCAGCCCCAGCATTTT.

The chain uses TRBV7-2 and TRBJ2-5; a possible D gene is TRBD2 (6 bases). The CDR3 is 14 residues long. From germline, CDR1 is SGHTA and CDR2 FQGNSA. Deletions cut 0 bases from V and 5 bases from J, with 10 bases between. CDR3 amino acids: CASSLARREETQYF. In DNA, the CDR3 is TGTGCCAGCAGCTTAGCCAGGAGGGAGGAGACCCAGTACTTC.

The V call is TRBV27, the J call TRBJ1-2; 7 bases fit TRBD1. Germline trimming cut 4 bases from V and 3 bases from J; bases unmatched to any gene: 17. The CDR3 totals 18 residues. In germline, CDR1 is MNHEY, CDR2 SMNVEV (reference sequence). Written as DNA, the CDR3 is TGTGCCAGCAGTTGGGGACAGCGCAATGACGGGTTAGACTATGGCTACACCTTC. Residues: CASSWGQRNDGLDYGYTF.

This clone has just a few counts. The V call is TRBV28, the J call TRBJ2-5, with no clear D. This CDR3 is 15 amino acids long. CDR1 is MDHEN, CDR2 SYDVKM, per germline. The V and J ends lost 7 bases and 5 bases respectively, with 20 bases between them. The CDR3 loop reads CASKFSPAGLETQYF. DNA of the CDR3: TGTGCCAGCAAGTTTAGTCCCGCAGGATTGGAGACCCAGTACTTC.

The chain links TRBV4-2 to TRBJ2-5, with TRBD1 matching over 11 bases. V lost 2 bases, J lost 4 bases, and 6 bases stayed unmatched. The germline gives CDR1 LGHNA, CDR2 YNFKEQ. This CDR3 is built from 16 residues. CDR3 loop: CASSQPDRGLLETQYF. DNA for the CDR3: TGTGCCAGCAGCCAACCGGACAGGGGGCTTTTAGAGACCCAGTACTTC.

The genes are TRBV11-2 and TRBJ1-5; TRBD1 agrees at 7 bases. Trimming at V came to 6 bases and at J to 8 bases, leaving 4 bases not matched to a gene. CDR1 and CDR2 (germline): SGHAT, FQNNGV. The CDR3 consists of 12 residues. In nucleotides, the CDR3 is TGTGCCAGCAGTCAAGGGGGCGAGCCCCAGCATTTT. Amino acid sequence: CASSQGGEPQHF.